A single T cell receptor (beta chain) is shown here with its context. An end of the junction does not agree with germline; a read error may underlie this. This entry comes from a study of blood T cell repertoires in COVID-19. Study-level information: Specimens from acute and convalescent COVID-19 originated in the United States, Italy and Spain. The cDNA or gDNA used as material had been derived from T cells, B-cell-depleted T cells, or PBMCs.

Authors' methods: Scientists estimated how many nucleated cells there were by amplifying reference gene primers. TCRdb's copy holds only in-frame clones and misses some; the assay was immunoSEQ multiplex PCR. From that table come the V and J calls and clone size; the DNA was used to work out D and trimming. This sample has just over 70,000 clones, with under 95% found just once. From germline, CDR1 is SGHDN and CDR2 FVKESK. The CDR3 sequence is 13 residues long. This rearrangement joins TRBV14 to TRBJ2-7; D is possibly TRBD1 (7 bases). Sequencing was performed on peripheral blood. The TCR sequence derives from a human donor in a cohort sampled during active COVID-19. The CDR3: CVSRGGGRYEQYF. The CDR3 DNA reads TGTGTCAGCCGAGGAGGGGGCAGGTACGAGCAGTACTTC.